The 6 T cell receptor beta chains below all came from one sample that was sequenced in a study of blood T cell repertoires in COVID-19 (dated by TCRdb to about 2020). The library relied on the immunoSEQ multiplex PCR assay. TCRdb's version of the immuneACCESS table is confined to in-frame rearrangements and falls short of the full clone set. An unresolved V gene accounts for under half of the shortfall where checked; the remainder is of unknown origin. Across this sample there are 120,000 or so clones, with 88% seen only once. Roughly 1.4% of the sample comes from the top ten. The sequencing sample was made of peripheral blood. The receptors stem from a human donor in a cohort sampled during active COVID-19.

J is TRBJ1-6 and V is TRBV4-1; TRBD1 aligns across 7 bases. The germline gives CDR1 MGHRA, CDR2 YSYEKL. The CDR3 consists of 17 residues. V gave up 0 bases and J gave up 7 bases; unmatched junction bases: 9. The DNA for the CDR3 is TGCGCCAGCAGCCAAGATCCCGGAGGCAGGGGGAATTCACCCCTCCACTTT. It yields the protein CASSQDPGGRGNSPLHF.

The chain is built from TRBV27 and TRBJ2-3, with D perhaps TRBD2 (6 bases). Germline CDR1 MNHEY, CDR2 SMNVEV (reference sequence). The CDR3 totals 13 residues. Trimming stripped 8 bases from V and 2 bases from J, with 11 bases between. The CDR3 nucleotides read TGTGCCAGCTCGGGACTCCTCACAGATACGCAGTATTTT. Its protein product is CASSGLLTDTQYF.

About this clone: Other DNA sequences in the same sample also yield this CDR3. The rearrangement joins TRBV15 to TRBJ1-6, with 9 nucleotides matching TRBD1. Germline V gene lookup returns CDR1 LNHNV and CDR2 YYDKDF (reference sequence). The V segment lost 2 bases and the J segment 7 bases; nucleotides outside the gene matches: 3. The CDR3 contains 15 residues. The CDR3 nucleotides are TGTGCCACCAGCAGAACCGGGACAGGGAATTCACCCCTCCACTTT. Protein sequence: CATSRTGTGNSPLHF.

This clone was seen a handful of times. The rearrangement uses TRBV6-1 and TRBJ1-4, with D perhaps matching TRBD1 (5 bases). Trimming cost V 1 base and J 5 bases, with 14 bases left between them. Germline CDR1 MNHNS, CDR2 SASEGT. The CDR3 is 16 residues long. The CDR3 nucleotides are TGTGCCAGCAGTGAAGGGGCAGGGAACGGAAATGAAAAACTGTTTTTT. This encodes CASSEGAGNGNEKLFF.

The V and J genes are TRBV27 and TRBJ2-3, with D possibly matching TRBD2 (6 bases). V lost 6 bases and J lost 10, with 17 bases in between. This CDR3 has 13 amino acids. CDR1 is MNHEY and CDR2 is SMNVEV in the germline V gene (reference sequence). Here the CDR3 DNA reads TGTGCCAGCAGGCCAAACCCCGGGGGTGCGCAGTATTTT. It yields the protein CASRPNPGGAQYF.

CDR3: CASSRGGAEETQYF. In nucleotides, the CDR3 is TGTGCCAGCAGCAGGGGTGGGGCTGAAGAGACCCAGTACTTC. This chain uses TRBV7-8 with TRBJ2-5, with D perhaps TRBD1 (5 bases). Trimming removed 5 bases from V and 3 bases from J, with 13 bases in between. In germline, CDR1 is SGHVS, CDR2 FQNEAQ. The CDR3 contains 14 residues.